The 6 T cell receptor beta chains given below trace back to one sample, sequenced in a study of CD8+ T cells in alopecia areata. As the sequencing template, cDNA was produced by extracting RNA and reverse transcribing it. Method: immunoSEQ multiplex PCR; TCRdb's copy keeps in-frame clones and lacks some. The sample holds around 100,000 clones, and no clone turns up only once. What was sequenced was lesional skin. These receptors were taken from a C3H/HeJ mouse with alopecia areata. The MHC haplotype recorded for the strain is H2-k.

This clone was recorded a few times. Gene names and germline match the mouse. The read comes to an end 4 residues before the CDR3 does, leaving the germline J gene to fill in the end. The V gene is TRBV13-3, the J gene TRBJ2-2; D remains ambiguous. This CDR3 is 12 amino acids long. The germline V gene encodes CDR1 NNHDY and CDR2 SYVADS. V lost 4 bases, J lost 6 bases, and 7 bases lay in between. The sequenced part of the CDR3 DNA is TGTGCCAGCAGTAGGGTTCCCGGG. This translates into CASSRVPG. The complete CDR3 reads CASSRVPGQLYF. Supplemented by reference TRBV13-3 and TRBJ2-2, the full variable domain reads EAAVTQSPRSKVAVTGGKVTLSCHQTNNHDYMYWYRQDTGHGLRLIHYSYVADSTEKGDIPDGYKASRPSQENFSLILELASLSQTAVYFCASSRVPGQLYFGEGSKLTVL.

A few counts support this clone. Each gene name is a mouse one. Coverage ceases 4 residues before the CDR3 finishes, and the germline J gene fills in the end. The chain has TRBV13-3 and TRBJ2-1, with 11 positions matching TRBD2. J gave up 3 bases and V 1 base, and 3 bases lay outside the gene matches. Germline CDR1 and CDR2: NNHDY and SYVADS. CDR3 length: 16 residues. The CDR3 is CASSDRTGGPYAEQFF. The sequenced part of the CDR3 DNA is TGTGCCAGCAGTGATCGGACTGGGGGGCCCTATGCT.

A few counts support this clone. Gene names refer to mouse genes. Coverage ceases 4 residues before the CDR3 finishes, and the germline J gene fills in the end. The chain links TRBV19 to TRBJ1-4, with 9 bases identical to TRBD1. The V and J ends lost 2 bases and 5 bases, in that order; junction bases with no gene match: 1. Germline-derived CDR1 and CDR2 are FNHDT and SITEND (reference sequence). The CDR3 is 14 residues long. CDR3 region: CASSMDRGNERLFF. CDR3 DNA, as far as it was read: TGTGCCAGCAGTATGGACAGGGGTAACGAA.

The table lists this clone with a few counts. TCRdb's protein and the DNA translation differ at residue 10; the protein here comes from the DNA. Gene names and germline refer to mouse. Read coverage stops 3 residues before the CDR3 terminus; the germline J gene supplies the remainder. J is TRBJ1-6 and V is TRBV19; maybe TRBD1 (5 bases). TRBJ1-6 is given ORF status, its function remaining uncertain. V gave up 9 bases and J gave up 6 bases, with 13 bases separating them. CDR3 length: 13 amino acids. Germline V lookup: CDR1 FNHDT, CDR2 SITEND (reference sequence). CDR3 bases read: TGTGCCATCCTCTCGACAGTTAATTCGCCC. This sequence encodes CAILSTVNSP. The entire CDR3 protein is CAILSTVNSPLYF.

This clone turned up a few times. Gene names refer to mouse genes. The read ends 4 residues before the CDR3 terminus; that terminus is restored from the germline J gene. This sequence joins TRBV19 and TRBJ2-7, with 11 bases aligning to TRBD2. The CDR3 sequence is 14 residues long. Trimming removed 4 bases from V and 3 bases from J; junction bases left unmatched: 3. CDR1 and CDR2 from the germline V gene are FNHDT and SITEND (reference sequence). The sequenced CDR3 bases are TGTGCCAGCAGTCACTGGGGGGGCCTCTAT. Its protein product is CASSHWGGLY. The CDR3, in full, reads CASSHWGGLYEQYF.

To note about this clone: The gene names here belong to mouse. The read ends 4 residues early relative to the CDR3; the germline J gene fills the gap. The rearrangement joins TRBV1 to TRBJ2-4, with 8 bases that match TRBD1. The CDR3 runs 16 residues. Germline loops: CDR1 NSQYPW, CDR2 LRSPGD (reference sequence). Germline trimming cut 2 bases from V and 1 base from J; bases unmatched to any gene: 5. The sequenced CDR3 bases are TGCACCTGCAGTGCACAGGGGGCGCTGGGTCAAAAC. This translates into CTCSAQGALGQN. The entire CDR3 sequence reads CTCSAQGALGQNTLYF. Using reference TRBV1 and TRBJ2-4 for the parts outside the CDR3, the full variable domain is VTLLEQNPRWRLVPRGQAVNLRCILKNSQYPWMSWYQQDLQKQLQWLFTLRSPGDKEVKSLPGADYLATRVTDTELRLQVANMSQGRTLYCTCSAQGALGQNTLYFGAGTRLSVL.